Below, 17 T cell receptor beta chains from the same sample are listed, as sequenced in a study of technical replicates of blood from several donors. Sequenced by immunoSEQ multiplex PCR; TCRdb stores in-frame clones only, minus some. The sample holds about 91,000 clones, 85% to 95% seen once. The source material was T cells isolated from PBMCs. All receptors derive from a human donor in good health.

This chain uses TRBV6-1 with TRBJ2-7; D perhaps matches TRBD2 (6 bases). Trimming took 4 bases from V and 2 from J, leaving 12 bases between them. The length of the CDR3 is 14 residues. In germline, CDR1 is MNHNS, CDR2 SASEGT. Here the CDR3 DNA reads TGTGCCAGCAGTGTTCGGGACTTTGCCTACGAGCAGTACTTC. Translating gives CASSVRDFAYEQYF.

In DNA form, the CDR3 reads TGCGCCAGCAGCCGTCCAGGGGGCGAAGATACGCAGTATTTT. Translation: CASSRPGGEDTQYF. This chain uses TRBV5-1 with TRBJ2-3; TRBD1 agrees at 8 bases. V was pared by 4 bases and J by 5 bases, with 6 bases of the junction left unmatched. Germline assignment: CDR1 SGHRS and CDR2 YFSETQ. The CDR3 spans 14 residues.

The genes are TRBV11-2 and TRBJ1-2; 9 bases agree with TRBD1. V shed 4 bases and J 4 bases; nucleotides not matched to a gene: 10. The CDR3 consists of 16 residues. Germline CDR1 and CDR2: SGHAT and FQNNGV. DNA for the CDR3: TGTGCCAGCAGCTCGGGCAGGACAGGGGTTAGCTATGGCTACACCTTC. Its protein product is CASSSGRTGVSYGYTF.

The chain couples TRBV11-2 to TRBJ1-1, with D uncertain. Trimming took 4 bases from V and 7 from J, leaving 16 bases between them. The CDR3 totals 14 residues. Per germline, CDR1 SGHAT and CDR2 FQNNGV. The CDR3 reads CASSSLARVLEAFF. CDR3 in DNA: TGTGCCAGCAGCTCATTAGCGAGGGTTCTTGAAGCTTTCTTT.

The J gene is TRBJ2-4, the V gene TRBV6-5, with 8 positions matching TRBD1. V dropped 4 bases and J dropped 8; count of bases not matched to a gene: 13. This CDR3 has 16 residues. Per germline, CDR1 MNHEY and CDR2 SVGAGI. CDR3 sequence: CASSWTPTGDSDIQYF. The CDR3 DNA follows: TGTGCCAGCAGTTGGACCCCGACAGGGGATTCGGACATTCAGTACTTC.

V is TRBV5-1 and J is TRBJ1-4; D ambiguous. This CDR3 has 14 residues. The V end lost 1 base, the J end lost 8 bases, and 12 bases lay between the germline ends. Germline CDR1 SGHRS, CDR2 YFSETQ. The CDR3 is CASSLYPQLEKLFF. The CDR3 nucleotides read TGCGCCAGCAGCTTGTACCCCCAACTCGAAAAACTGTTTTTT.

J is TRBJ2-5 and V is TRBV28, with 7 bases matching TRBD1. CDR1 is MDHEN and CDR2 is SYDVKM in the germline V gene. The junction had 9 bases not matched to a gene; V was cut back by 5 bases and J by 0 bases. The CDR3 sequence is 16 residues long. CDR3 protein: CASSQMTGTYQETQYF. Here the CDR3 DNA reads TGTGCCAGCAGTCAAATGACAGGGACGTACCAAGAGACCCAGTACTTC.

The chain is built from TRBV9 and TRBJ2-3; the match to TRBD2 covers 8 bases. This CDR3 contains 15 residues. The germline gives CDR1 SGDLS, CDR2 YYNGEE. Trimming at V came to 5 bases and at J to 2 bases, leaving 7 bases not matched to a gene. The CDR3 sequence is CASSLIAGNTDTQYF. The CDR3 DNA sequence: TGTGCCAGCAGTCTTATAGCGGGAAACACAGATACGCAGTATTTT.

V gene TRBV12-5 combines with J gene TRBJ1-5; TRBD1 might be the D (6 bases). CDR1 LGHNT and CDR2 FRNRAP come from the germline V gene. The CDR3 contains 15 residues. Trimming removed 9 bases at V and 7 bases at J, with 22 bases between. CDR3 in DNA: TGTGCTAGCGCCGAGAAGACAGGACCCATCCAGCCCCAGCATTTT. Residues: CASAEKTGPIQPQHF.

The chain links TRBV5-1 to TRBJ1-4; D is perhaps TRBD1 (5 bases). Germline assignment: CDR1 SGHRS and CDR2 YFSETQ. Deletions cut 4 bases from V and 5 bases from J, with 12 bases between. There are 14 residues in the CDR3. CDR3 residues: CASSPGLMNEKLFF. CDR3 DNA: TGCGCCAGCAGCCCGGGACTGATGAATGAAAAACTGTTTTTT.

Note on this clone: The junction does not match germline at one end; this may be a read error. V gene TRBV7-7 combines with J gene TRBJ2-5; TRBD1 might be the D (6 bases). In germline, CDR1 is SSHAT, CDR2 FNYEAQ (reference sequence). This CDR3 has 15 residues. Written as DNA, the CDR3 is TGTGCTAGCAGCTTAAATGACGGACAGTTAGAGACCCAGTACTTC. It translates to CASSLNDGQLETQYF. The complete variable domain, with remaining parts taken from reference TRBV7-7 and TRBJ2-5, reads GAGVSQSPRYKVTKRGQDVTLRCDPISSHATLYWYQQALGQGPEFLTYFNYEAQPDKSGLPSDRFSAERPEGSISTLTIQRTEQRDSAMYRCASSLNDGQLETQYFGPGTRLLVL.

This clone was counted a single time. The V call is TRBV10-1, the J call TRBJ2-7, with 9 bases identical to TRBD2. The CDR3 is made up of 15 amino acids. Germline V lookup: CDR1 WNHNN, CDR2 SYGVQD (reference sequence). V dropped 0 bases and J dropped 6; count of bases not matched to a gene: 6. The CDR3 DNA reads as TGCGCCAGCAGTGAGTCGGCTAGCGGGATCGGCGAGCAGTACTTC. Its translation: CASSESASGIGEQYF.

The chain combines TRBV2 with TRBJ2-7; D gene unclear. The V gene lost 3 bases and the J gene lost 2 bases, with 8 bases spanning the gap. This CDR3 region has 13 residues. Germline CDR1 and CDR2: SNHLY and FYNNEI. The CDR3 DNA is TGTGCCAGCAGTGATTTAAGAGCCTACGAGCAGTACTTC. It specifies CASSDLRAYEQYF.

The chain links TRBV5-4 to TRBJ1-2; weak D call: TRBD1 (6 bases). Trimming stripped 0 bases from V and 4 bases from J, with 10 bases between. The germline gives CDR1 SGHNT, CDR2 YYREEE (reference sequence). The length of the CDR3 is 14 residues. CDR3 sequence reads: CASSLEQGFYGYTF. The CDR3 DNA reads TGTGCCAGCAGCTTGGAACAGGGTTTCTATGGCTACACCTTC. The full variable domain, in which reference TRBV5-4 and TRBJ1-2 provide the parts outside the CDR3, is ETGVTQSPTHLIKTRGQQVTLRCSSQSGHNTVSWYQQALGQGPQFIFQYYREEENGRGNFPPRFSGLQFPNYSSELNVNALELDDSALYLCASSLEQGFYGYTFGSGTRLTVV.

The chain is built from TRBV6-1 and TRBJ2-7; D is perhaps TRBD1 (6 bases). V was cut by 1 base and J by 3 bases, with 13 bases left in between. CDR3 length: 15 amino acids. Germline V gene lookup returns CDR1 MNHNS and CDR2 SASEGT. This chain's CDR3 is CASSEGGPDLYEQYF. The CDR3 DNA reads as TGTGCCAGCAGTGAAGGGGGGCCCGATCTCTACGAGCAGTACTTC.

This chain's CDR3 is CASSFGQGVSAEAFF. CDR3 DNA: TGTGCCAGCAGCTTCGGTCAGGGGGTGAGCGCTGAAGCTTTCTTT. The chain is built from TRBV7-9 and TRBJ1-1; 7 positions match TRBD1. V trimming: 3 bases; J trimming: 6 bases; junction bases outside the gene matches: 10. Germline lookup yields CDR1 SEHNR and CDR2 FQNEAQ (reference sequence). CDR3 length equals 15 residues.

V gene TRBV10-1 combines with J gene TRBJ2-3; TRBD2 matches at 10 bases. Germline values: CDR1 WNHNN, CDR2 SYGVQD (reference sequence). V dropped 8 bases and J dropped 5; count of bases not matched to a gene: 7. The length of the CDR3 is 14 residues. The CDR3 region is CASRPSGRRDTQYF. As DNA, the CDR3 is TGCGCCAGCCGCCCTAGCGGGAGAAGAGATACGCAGTATTTT.